This is a list of T cell receptor beta chains from one sample in a study of blood T cell repertoires in COVID-19. Method: immunoSEQ multiplex PCR; TCRdb's copy keeps in-frame clones and lacks some. This sample has about 270,000 clones, with approximately 91% found just once. Sequenced sample: peripheral blood. Source of these receptors: a man between 45 and 60 years old with acute or convalescent COVID-19. Both conserved end residues are part of each CDR3. D genes are given only for firm matches. Only part of the rows carry a size: once, few, many, or a class if the clone is expanded.

TGTGCCAGCAGCCAATCGATTAGCTACGAGCAGTACTTC | CASSQSISYEQYF | TRBV14 | - | TRBJ2-7 | -
TGTGCCAGCAGTTACTCTGGTTCTGGTGCGGGGACCCAGTACTTC | CASSYSGSGAGTQYF | TRBV6-2/TRBV6-3 | - | TRBJ2-5 | -
TGTGCCAGCAGCTGGGCGTCCGTTACGCAGTATTTT | CASSWASVTQYF | TRBV7-2 | - | TRBJ2-3 | -
TGTGCCAGCGCGGACGGAGGCACTGAAGCTTTCTTT | CASADGGTEAFF | TRBV12-3/TRBV12-4 | - | TRBJ1-1 | -
TGTGCCAGCAGCTCGACGACAGGAGAGACCCAGTACTTC | CASSSTTGETQYF | TRBV7-8 | - | TRBJ2-5 | -
TGTGCCAGCAGCTTGACTAGCGGGGGGGCCAATGAGCAGTTCTTC | CASSLTSGGANEQFF | TRBV5-4 | TRBD2 | TRBJ2-1 | -
TGCGCCAGCAGCTTAGGACAGGTGGGGAATGAAAAACTGTTTTTT | CASSLGQVGNEKLFF | TRBV5-1 | TRBD1 | TRBJ1-4 | -
TGTGCCAGCAGCGCATTTGGAGGTCAGCCCCAGCATTTT | CASSAFGGQPQHF | TRBV5-4 | - | TRBJ1-5 | -
TGTGCCAGCAGCCCCCCGACAGGGGCTTTTGATTCACCCCTCCACTTT | CASSPPTGAFDSPLHF | TRBV7-8 | TRBD1 | TRBJ1-6 | -
TGTGCCAGCAGCTTGCCCCCCCAGGGGTGGGAGCAGTACTTC | CASSLPPQGWEQYF | TRBV5-5 | - | TRBJ2-7 | few
TGTGCCAGCAGCTCAGATGGGAGAGTACACACTGAAGCTTTCTTT | CASSSDGRVHTEAFF | TRBV9 | - | TRBJ1-1 | once
TGTGCAAGCGGGGGGGCTGAAGCTTTCTTT | CASGGAEAFF | TRBV6-5 | - | TRBJ1-1 | few
TGCAGCGTTCTCGCGGGGGCCTCAGGTGAAAAACTGTTTTTT | CSVLAGASGEKLFF | TRBV29-1 | - | TRBJ1-4 | -
TGTGCCCACGACAGGGGGGCGGCTGAAGCTTTCTTT | CAHDRGAAEAFF | TRBV30 | TRBD1 | TRBJ1-1 | -
TGTGCCAGCAGTTTATACCGGGAGGCAGTCTTC | CASSLYREAVF | TRBV28 | TRBD2 | TRBJ2-7 | -